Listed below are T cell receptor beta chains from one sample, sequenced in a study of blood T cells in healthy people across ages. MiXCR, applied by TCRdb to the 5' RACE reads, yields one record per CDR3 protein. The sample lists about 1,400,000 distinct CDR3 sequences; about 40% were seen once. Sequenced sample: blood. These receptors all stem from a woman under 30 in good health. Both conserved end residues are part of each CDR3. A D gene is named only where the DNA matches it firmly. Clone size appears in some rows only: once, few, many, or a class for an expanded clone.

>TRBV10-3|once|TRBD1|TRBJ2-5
TGTGCCATCAGTGCCGGGACCGTCGAGCAGGGGGACCAGTACTTC
CAISAGTVEQGDQYF
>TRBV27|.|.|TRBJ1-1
TGTGCCAGCAGTTTGGGAGGGCCCACTGAACCTTTCTTT
CASSLGGPTEPFF
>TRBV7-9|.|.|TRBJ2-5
TGTGCCAGCAGCTTTCAGGGGAGGGTCGATGAGCAGTACTTC
CASSFQGRVDEQYF
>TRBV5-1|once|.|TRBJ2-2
TGCGCCAGCAGCTGGGCAGGGGGGGAGCTGTTTTTT
CASSWAGGELFF
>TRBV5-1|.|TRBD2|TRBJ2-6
TGCGCCAGCAGCTTGGTTTCTAGCGGGAATACCGGGGCCAACATCCTGACTTTC
CASSLVSSGNTGANILTF
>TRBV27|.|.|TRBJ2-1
TGTGCCAGCAAGGGGTTGTTCTACAATGAGCAGTTCTTC
CASKGLFYNEQFF
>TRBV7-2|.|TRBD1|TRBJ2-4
TGTGCCAGCAGCTTTTGGGACAGGGTAGGTGAGCAGTACTTC
CASSFWDRVGEQYF
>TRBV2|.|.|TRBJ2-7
TGTGCCACCTTAATGATGGTACAGGACTCCTACGAGCAGTACTTC
CATLMMVQDSYEQYF
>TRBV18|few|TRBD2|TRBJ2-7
TGTGCCAGTTTTTTAAAGCGGGAGGACTACGAGCAGTACTTC
CASFLKREDYEQYF
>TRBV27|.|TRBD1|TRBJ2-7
TGTGCCAGCGGGACAGGGGGCTTTAATGAGCAGTACTTC
CASGTGGFNEQYF
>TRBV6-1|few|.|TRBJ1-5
TGTGCCAGCAGTGAAGCTTCGACGGGGGACGGGAGATCCCAGCATTTT
CASSEASTGDGRSQHF
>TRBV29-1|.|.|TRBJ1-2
TGCAGCGTTGAAGGTCTGCCAGGGGATAATAGCTACACCTTC
CSVEGLPGDNSYTF
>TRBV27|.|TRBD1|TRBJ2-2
TGTGCCAGCACCCCCGGACAGGGTTACAGCGGGGAGCTGTTTTTT
CASTPGQGYSGELFF
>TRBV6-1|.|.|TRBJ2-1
TGTGCCAGCGGACGGGAATCCGACAATGAGCAGTTCTTC
CASGRESDNEQFF
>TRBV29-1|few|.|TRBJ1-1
TGCAGCGTCTGGTTTGGGGGGAGAGCAGGGACTGAAGCTTTCTTT
CSVWFGGRAGTEAFF
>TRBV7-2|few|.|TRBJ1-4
TGTGCCAGCAGCACCACAGGGTCTAATGAAAAACTGTTTTTT
CASSTTGSNEKLFF
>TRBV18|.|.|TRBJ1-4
TGTGCCAGCTCACCACGTTCAGGGAAGGCAACTAATGAAAAACTGTTTTTT
CASSPRSGKATNEKLFF
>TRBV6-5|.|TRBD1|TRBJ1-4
TGTGCCAGCAGTTACTTGGGGACAGGGGCAACTAATGAAAAACTGTTTTTT
CASSYLGTGATNEKLFF
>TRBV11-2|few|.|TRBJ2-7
TGTGCCAGCAGCTCCTCGGCTTGGGAGCAGTACTTC
CASSSSAWEQYF
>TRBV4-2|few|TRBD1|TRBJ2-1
TGTGCCAGCAGCCAGGCTGACAGGGGCTCCTACAATGAGCAGTTCTTC
CASSQADRGSYNEQFF
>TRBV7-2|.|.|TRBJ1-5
TGTGCCAGCAGCTTAGAGGGCCGGCCAATTCAGCCCCAGCATTTT
CASSLEGRPIQPQHF
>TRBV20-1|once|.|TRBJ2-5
TGCAGCCTGGGGCCAAGCGAGACCCAGTACTTC
CSLGPSETQYF
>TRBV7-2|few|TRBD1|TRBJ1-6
TGTGCCAGCAGCCTCCAGACAGGGGCGTTAAATTCACCCCTCCACTTT
CASSLQTGALNSPLHF
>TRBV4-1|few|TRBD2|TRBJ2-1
TGCGCCAGCAGCCATCCGGGACTAGCGGGAGGGGACTCCTACAATGAGCAGTTCTTC
CASSHPGLAGGDSYNEQFF
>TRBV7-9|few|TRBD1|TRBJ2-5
TGTGCCAGCAGCGTTCCAGGGGGCTTGGAGACCCAGTACTTC
CASSVPGGLETQYF